Sequencing of this T cell receptor beta chain was carried out in a study of OX40 agonist ivuxolimab in advanced cancers. Study overall: Every 2 weeks, ivuxolimab was infused into the patients intravenously at between 0.01 and 10 mg/kg. Partial response was recorded in three patients: one hepatocellular carcinoma and two cutaneous melanoma cases. Study-level findings and limits: On average, CD8+ T cells had more expanded clones than CD4+.

With 4 bases removed from V and 6 bases from J, the gap between germline ends came to 4 bases. The CDR3 contains 10 residues. CDR1 SEHNR and CDR2 FQNEAQ come from the germline V gene (reference sequence). A note on this clone: Antigen specificity is unknown.

Data came from immunoSEQ multiplex PCR; TCRdb stores just in-frame clones and leaves some out. The profile shows around 94,000 clones, more than 85% of them singletons. Autoimmune disease history or systemic immunosuppression was exclusionary. The sequencing here drew on CD4+ or CD8+ T cells sorted from blood, taken in a trial of the OX40 agonist ivuxolimab. The chain links TRBV7-9 to TRBJ2-7; the D is unclear. The sequence was collected from an adult with an advanced solid tumor such as melanoma, head and neck, liver or kidney cancer. CDR3 bases: TGTGCCAGCAGCTCCGGCGAGCAGTACTTC. It specifies CASSSGEQYF.